This paragraph covers one TCR beta chain sequence. Its antigen is not known. The data were taken from a study of Graves' ophthalmopathy and Graves' hyperthyroidism. General study findings and limits: Blood shared most expanded thyroid clonotypes above 0.001 frequency.

Presentation of ophthalmopathy in the donors involved moderate-to-severe activity, CAS ≥3, NOSPECS ≥4 and a duration under 3 months. Researchers turned away patients with other autoimmune diseases, uncontrolled infections, pregnancy or lactation. The PBMCs had their origin in approximately 10 ml of fresh peripheral blood. Researchers took RNA transcripts and amplified TCR beta CDR3 regions from them. An initial RT-PCR round employing HTBI primers preceded a second-round multiplex PCR. TCRdb reprocessed the multiplex PCR reads via MiXCR and lists one record per CDR3 protein. Of 500,000 to 800,000 distinct CDR3 sequences in the sample, over 40% were seen once. Germline values: CDR1 SGHTA, CDR2 FQGNSA. The CDR3 has 11 amino acids. V lost 5 bases and J lost 12, with 13 bases in between.

Sequencing input: peripheral blood. The chain is built from TRBV7-2 and TRBJ1-1; D uncertain. The receptor was isolated from an adult man with Graves' ophthalmopathy. CDR3 nucleotides: TGTGCCAGCAGCGTTGGGGATCAACCTTTCTTT. It codes for CASSVGDQPFF.